The clone carrying this T cell receptor (beta chain) was counted only a few times. Its antigen is still unknown. Unique-molecular-identifier-tagged TCR beta cDNA libraries were used. The authors obtained roughly 500,000 cDNA molecules from about 0.94 to 9.7 million T cells. TCRdb analysed the PCR reads with MiXCR anew, one entry per CDR3 protein. This table holds around 710,000 distinct CDR3 sequences, 40% to 55% found once. V was pared by 4 bases and J by 3 bases, with 11 bases between. The CDR3 length is 14 residues. The data are from a study of post-analysis software for immune sequencing data. In the study overall: Relapsing-remitting, secondary progressive and progressive-relapsing courses of multiple sclerosis were included. Study results and caveats: The study found significantly lower normalized Chao1 diversity in multiple sclerosis patients than in controls. Strong co-clustering by F measure linked samples that shared a preparation batch. Among roughly 5 TRBV segments more frequent in patients than controls were TRBV5-6, TRBV5-1 and TRBV20-1.

The sample was blood. V gene TRBV12-3 or TRBV12-4 combines with J gene TRBJ2-3; D is perhaps TRBD2 (5 bases). This TCR was recovered from a girl aged 5 to 17 with multiple sclerosis. For the CDR3, the DNA is TGTGCCAGCAGTTCGGTGGGAGATACAGATACGCAGTATTTT. Translated: CASSSVGDTDTQYF.